This T cell receptor beta chain emerged from a study of identical twins. Germline lookup yields CDR1 SGHKS and CDR2 YYEKEE (reference sequence). The trim removed 0 bases at V and 4 bases at J, leaving 12 bases unmatched. This CDR3 region has 18 residues. Study conclusions and caveats: Whereas memory repertoires showed no such difference, abundant cord blood beta clonotypes carried fewer insertions. Twins shared out-of-frame alpha sequences with excess low generation probability.

Healthy Caucasians, and only they, were the donors. MiXCR, applied by TCRdb to the 5' RACE reads, yields one record per CDR3 protein. The sample includes around 960,000 distinct CDR3 sequences, roughly 12% seen only once; the top ten take 1.5% to 2%. With regard to this clonotype: The antigen remains undetermined.

The data also belong to a second study, concerning yellow fever vaccine responses in identical twins. This second report adds: The T cell response to vaccination in identical twins was reportedly partly convergent and partly personalized.

The sequenced sample was PBMCs. This clonotype originated in a woman aged 18-35 years in good health. This rearrangement joins TRBV5-5 to TRBJ2-2; 7 bases are shared with TRBD1. The CDR3 spells CASSLGWVRGSTTGELFF. DNA for the CDR3: TGTGCCAGCAGCTTGGGTTGGGTCAGGGGGTCGACCACCGGGGAGCTGTTTTTT.